One sample yielded the 3 T cell receptor beta chains listed below, sequenced in a study of tumor-infiltrating lymphocytes in primary liver carcinoma. From around 500 ng of total RNA, TCR beta-specific cDNA was reverse-transcribed using a constant-region primer. Three-round nested multiplex PCR performed with slightly modified ARM-PCR produced the TCR beta libraries. The first two PCR rounds, roughly 10 cycles each, used TRBV1-TRBV30 forward primers and a C-beta reverse primer. TCRdb redid the calling of the multiplex PCR reads with MiXCR, one entry per CDR3 protein. The sample shows 65,000 to 90,000 distinct CDR3 sequences, 60% to 75% of them seen only once. Extraction of RNA together with DNA used roughly 19-31 mg of unsorted bulk tissue. The specimen sequenced was liver tumor tissue from sampling region 1. The subset is: tumor region T1, superior pole. Receptors were obtained from a man aged 35-49 years with primary liver carcinoma and hepatitis B virus infection.

V usage is TRBV29-1 and J usage is TRBJ2-7; D is perhaps TRBD2 (6 bases). This CDR3 spans 13 amino acids. CDR1 and CDR2 from the germline V gene are SQVTM and ANQGSEA. V was shortened by 1 base and J by 7 bases, with 14 bases between the two germline ends. The CDR3 region is CSVEAGAAGEQYF. The DNA of the CDR3 is TGCAGCGTTGAAGCTGGCGCAGCGGGTGAGCAGTACTTC.

The CDR3 loop is CASSITRSGYEQYF. CDR3 coding DNA: TGTGCCAGCAGCATCACAAGGAGCGGGTACGAGCAGTACTTC. The chain uses TRBV7-9 and TRBJ2-7, with D tentatively TRBD2 (6 bases). In germline, CDR1 is SEHNR, CDR2 FQNEAQ (reference sequence). There are 14 residues in the CDR3. V lost 5 bases to trimming and J lost 4 bases, with 15 bases between them.

On this clonotype: One end of the junction is discordant with germline, which a read error may explain. The V and J genes are TRBV6-5 and TRBJ2-1; D might be TRBD2 (6 bases). Germline CDR1 reads MNHEY; CDR2 reads SVGAGI. This CDR3 is 17 amino acids long. The CDR3 here is CASSYSRGGGSYNVQFF. The CDR3 DNA follows: TGTGCCAGCAGTTACTCACGGGGAGGCGGCTCCTACAATGTGCAGTTCTTC.